Presented here are 7 T cell receptor beta chains from one specimen sequenced in a study of cytomegalovirus exposure and HLA in healthy donors. The study ran its PCR with 60 Vbeta and 13 Jbeta primers. This table comes from immunoSEQ multiplex PCR, and its TCRdb copy is limited to in-frame clones, with some not included. This table holds some 180,000 clones, 65% to 90% found once. The material sequenced was PBMCs. These receptors came from a woman aged 45-65 years in good health and CMV-seronegative.

The rearrangement uses TRBV11-3 and TRBJ2-5; tentatively, D is TRBD2 (6 bases). V was pared by 3 bases and J by 0 bases, with 17 bases between. The V gene's germline CDR1 is SGHNT and CDR2 YENEEA. CDR3 length: 17 residues. CDR3 bases: TGTGCCAGCAGCTTGGGGGGTGGCGGACCGTACCAAGAGACCCAGTACTTC. Residues: CASSLGGGGPYQETQYF. Drawing the rest from reference TRBV11-3 and TRBJ2-5, the complete variable domain is EAGVVQSPRYKIIEKKQPVAFWCNPISGHNTLYWYLQNLGQGPELLIRYENEEAVDDSQLPKDRFSAERLKGVDSTLKIQPAELGDSAVYLCASSLGGGGPYQETQYFGPGTRLLVL.

The chain has TRBV5-6 and TRBJ1-4; no clear D. Germline V CDR1 and CDR2: SGHDT, YYEEEE. Trimming shortened V by 1 base and J by 8 bases, and 6 bases separated the two germline ends. The CDR3 covers 12 residues. For the CDR3, the DNA is TGTGCCAGCAGCTTGAACTACGAAAAACTGTTTTTT. Translation: CASSLNYEKLFF.

This chain uses TRBV5-1 with TRBJ1-4, with 8 bases that match TRBD1. After removal of 1 base from V and 2 bases from J, the junction contained 7 bases not matched to a gene. The CDR3 consists of 17 residues. Germline assignment: CDR1 SGHRS and CDR2 YFSETQ. The CDR3 coding sequence is TGCGCCAGCAGCTTGCTGTCAGGGGGCTTCACTAATGAAAAACTGTTTTTT. Translating it yields CASSLLSGGFTNEKLFF.

The V and J genes are TRBV5-1 and TRBJ1-2; possibly TRBD1 for D (6 bases). The V gene's germline CDR1 is SGHRS and CDR2 YFSETQ. The V and J ends lost 4 bases and 6 bases respectively, with 22 bases between them. The CDR3 is 16 residues long. This CDR3 reads CASSPVGGRVIDGYTF. In DNA form, the CDR3 reads TGCGCCAGCAGCCCGGTCGGGGGGCGGGTTATCGATGGCTACACCTTC. Supplemented by reference TRBV5-1 and TRBJ1-2, the full variable domain reads KAGVTQTPRYLIKTRGQQVTLSCSPISGHRSVSWYQQTPGQGLQFLFEYFSETQRNKGNFPGRFSGRQFSNSRSEMNVSTLELGDSALYLCASSPVGGRVIDGYTFGSGTRLTVV.

This chain connects TRBV28 to TRBJ1-2; the D gene is possibly TRBD1 (5 bases). Germline V gene data show CDR1 as MDHEN and CDR2 as SYDVKM. The CDR3 length is 15 residues. V was trimmed by 2 bases and J by 4 bases, leaving 14 bases between them. The CDR3 loop is CASSLSSGLFYGYTF. The CDR3 DNA reads as TGTGCCAGCAGTTTAAGTTCGGGACTCTTCTATGGCTACACCTTC.

J is TRBJ1-1 and V is TRBV28, with a tentative D call TRBD1 (6 bases). Trimming shortened V by 6 bases and J by 2 bases, and 22 bases separated the two germline ends. The germline V gene encodes CDR1 MDHEN and CDR2 SYDVKM. The CDR3 runs to 17 residues. The CDR3 is CASSRAKYRVGNTEAFF. As DNA, the CDR3 is TGTGCCAGCAGCCGAGCCAAGTACAGGGTTGGTAACACTGAAGCTTTCTTT. The entire variable domain, with the rest obtained from reference TRBV28 and TRBJ1-1, is as follows: DVKVTQSSRYLVKRTGEKVFLECVQDMDHENMFWYRQDPGLGLRLIYFSYDVKMKEKGDIPEGYSVSREKKERFSLILESASTNQTSMYLCASSRAKYRVGNTEAFFGQGTRLTVV.

The chain links TRBV4-1 to TRBJ2-5; TRBD1 matches 9 bases. CDR1 and CDR2 from the germline V gene are MGHRA and YSYEKL. The CDR3 extends over 16 amino acids. With V trimmed by 0 bases and J by 5 bases, 7 bases remained unmatched. This CDR3 is CASSQDGTGGGETQYF. DNA for the CDR3: TGCGCCAGCAGCCAAGATGGAACAGGGGGCGGTGAGACCCAGTACTTC.